Given below is one T cell receptor (beta chain) in context. The antigen it recognizes is unknown. Base qualities are missing; no much larger clone stands one base away. These data come from a study of identical twins (dated by TCRdb to the mid-2010s). As for the study more broadly: To test whether fetal clonotypes persist, this study deep-sequenced TCR alpha and beta repertoires from monozygotic twins, from unrelated adults of various ages, and from cord blood. To rule out contamination, the twin experiments were replicated at different times with different library preparation protocols.

The CDR3 runs 14 amino acids, cysteine and phenylalanine included. Only the CDR3 region is kept as DNA, spanning 42 bases read in frame from base 1. CDR1 and CDR2, per the germline V gene (reference sequence), are SEHNR and FQNEAQ. V is pared back by 4 bases and J by 4 bases, with 14 bases lying between the germline termini. Every donor in the study was a healthy Caucasian. Three pairs of female monozygotic twins, all aged roughly 18 to 29 years, made up the twin cohort. Peripheral blood mononuclear cells were the source from which RNA for the TCR libraries was isolated. The method was 5' RACE. The sequencer listed for this sample is Illumina HiSeq 2000. Template switching added a universal primer binding site, and the final cDNA carried a unique molecular identifier that allowed TCR cDNA molecules to be counted accurately. First-strand cDNA for TCR alpha and beta chains was synthesized from specific primers in the conserved constant-segment region. To control for contamination, each cDNA library was double barcoded with a SMART-Mk sample barcode plus Illumina barcodes. TruSeq adapter sequences, together with Illumina sample barcodes, were added in two successive PCR steps. The Illumina HiSeq platform was used with custom primers to sequence TCR alpha and beta cDNA libraries. On the study's bioinformatics: Raw reads were processed with MiGEC to extract unique molecular identifiers, and MiXCR was used to determine CDR3 positions. Recombination models were inferred per individual with the repgenHMM and IGoR tools using an EM algorithm. Shared clonotypes were analyzed with the tcR package in R, and sharing was normalized by the product of cloneset sizes. To study raw recombination free of thymic and clonal selection effects, out-of-frame nonproductive sequences were analyzed. TCRdb trimmed the raw reads at Q25, called clones with MiXCR and kept productive beta chains. Under each unique CDR3 protein, matching rows form one entry showing the most common genes and DNA. The V and J calls, along with clone size, are taken from TCRdb and not from the paper's own processing. Recorded for this sample are about 660,000 distinct CDR3 sequences; 8.5% to 9.5% of them occurred a single time. The ten top clones hold 0.75% to 1% of the sample.

On the study overall, not on this receptor specifically: Fewer insertions were carried by abundant cord blood beta clonotypes; a weaker similar trend was observed in young adult naive repertoires, while no such trend was observed in memory repertoires. Zero-insertion analyses could be partly confounded by invariant T cells such as MAIT and iNKT, although diverse VJ usage argued against such confounding for most clonotypes. A weaker excess of twin sharing was found in beta out-of-frame sequences because the signal-to-noise ratio was lowered by fewer shared sequences. Out-of-frame TCR alpha sequences shared between twins showed an excess of low generation-probability sequences compared with coincidental sharing between unrelated individuals. Because the same donors could not be followed over many years, conclusions were based on cross-sectional statistical analysis. In monozygotic twins, recombination models systematically underestimated out-of-frame TCR alpha sharing, but the models matched the sharing seen between unrelated individuals.

In addition, the sample was reused for a study of yellow fever vaccine responses in identical twins. Drawing on the second study: The authors reported that the T cell response to vaccination in identical twins appeared partly convergent and partly personalized. In identical twins, the study followed T cell clones that responded to the vaccine with precision.

The sequence is built from TRBV7-9 and TRBJ2-7, with TRBD1 perhaps the D gene, on 6 matching bases. Material: PBMCs. The clonotype originates from a woman between 18 and 29 years old in good health. The CDR3 has the sequence CASSSVGGRYEQYF. The nucleotides read TGTGCCAGCAGCTCCGTAGGGGGTAGGTACGAGCAGTACTTC. Outside the CDR3, residues come from the reference TRBV7-9 and TRBJ2-7 proteins, so the full variable domain is: DTGVSQNPRHKITKRGQNVTFRCDPISEHNRLYWYRQTLGQGPEFLTYFQNEAQLEKSRLLSDRFSAERPKGSFSTLEIQRTEQGDSAMYLCASSSVGGRYEQYFGPGTRLTVT.